This TCR beta chain was captured in a study of Graves' ophthalmopathy and Graves' hyperthyroidism. RNA transcripts provided the template for amplifying TCR beta CDR3 regions. First-round RT-PCR used HTBI primers; second-round multiplex PCR followed. TCRdb passed the multiplex PCR reads through MiXCR, listing each CDR3 protein once. Of about 740,000 distinct CDR3 sequences listed, 40% are singletons. Diagnosis used clinical symptoms, serum thyroxine, TRAb, thyroid ultrasound and orbital computed tomography. This clonotype was picked up a small number of times. A much larger clone differs from this one at a single base, so this may be a read error. From germline, CDR1 is LNHNV and CDR2 YYDKDF (reference sequence). The length of the CDR3 is 15 residues.

The source is an adult man with Graves' ophthalmopathy. The sequencing input was peripheral blood. The J gene is TRBJ1-3, the V gene TRBV15, with a tentative D call TRBD1 (5 bases). This chain's CDR3 is CATSRDPGNGNTTYF. CDR3 bases: TGTGCCACCAGCAGAGATCCAGGGAATGGAAACACCACATATTTT.